These 27 T cell receptor beta chains came from one sample sequenced in a study of identifying expanded T cells in peripheral blood. This table comes from immunoSEQ multiplex PCR, and its TCRdb copy is limited to in-frame clones, with some not included. The table shows more than 55,000 clones, with around 87% occurring only once. Material for sequencing was blood. These receptor sequences come from a person aged 18 to 75 in good health.

V is TRBV28 and J is TRBJ1-2, with D perhaps TRBD1 (5 bases). In germline, CDR1 is MDHEN, CDR2 SYDVKM. The V and J ends lost 3 bases and 2 bases respectively, with 13 bases between them. CDR3 length equals 15 residues. CDR3 amino acids: CASSFPRQTNYGYTF. The CDR3 DNA reads as TGTGCCAGCAGTTTCCCTAGACAGACCAACTATGGCTACACCTTC.

V usage is TRBV19 and J usage is TRBJ2-7, with 8 bases aligning to TRBD1. The CDR3 runs 13 residues. Germline loops: CDR1 LNHDA, CDR2 SQIVND (reference sequence). The V gene end was trimmed by 6 bases and the J gene end by 1 base; junction bases not matched to a gene: 2. DNA of the CDR3: TGTGCCAGTAGCGGGACAGGTTCCTACGAGCAGTACTTC. Translation gives CASSGTGSYEQYF.

The DNA of the CDR3 is TGTGCCAGCAGCTTATGGGAGAACACCGGGGAGCTGTTTTTT. This translates into CASSLWENTGELFF. The chain employs TRBV7-7 and TRBJ2-2, with D unclear. The CDR3 has 14 residues. Looked up from germline, CDR1 is SSHAT and CDR2 is FNYEAQ (reference sequence). Trimming removed 2 bases from V and 1 base from J, with 5 bases in between.

The genes are TRBV5-4 and TRBJ2-2; D unclear. Deletions cut 0 bases from V and 5 bases from J, with 8 bases between. The CDR3 is 14 amino acids. CDR1 and CDR2 (germline): SGHNT, YYREEE (reference sequence). The CDR3 nucleotides read TGTGCCAGCAGCTTGGTGTTAGGGACCGGGGAGCTGTTTTTT. Its protein product is CASSLVLGTGELFF.

The chain is built from TRBV6-1 and TRBJ2-3, with 7 bases fitting TRBD2. The ends lost 8 bases at V and 2 bases at J; junction bases unmatched: 7. This CDR3 region has 14 residues. From germline, CDR1 is MNHNS and CDR2 SASEGT. Here the CDR3 DNA reads TGTGCCAGCGGGGAGGGGCGGGCCACAGATACGCAGTATTTT. Amino acids: CASGEGRATDTQYF.

By its share, this clone is medium-sized. The chain combines TRBV25-1 with TRBJ2-2, with 9 nucleotides matching TRBD1. This CDR3 has 15 residues. Trimming at V came to 2 bases and at J to 3 bases, leaving 1 base not matched to a gene. The germline gives CDR1 MGHDK, CDR2 SYGVNS. The CDR3 region is CASSEGDRDTGELFF. The CDR3 coding sequence is TGTGCCAGCAGTGAAGGGGACAGGGACACCGGGGAGCTGTTTTTT.

The rearrangement uses TRBV5-8 and TRBJ2-1; 9 bases are a match to TRBD1. The germline gives CDR1 SGHTS, CDR2 YDEGEE. The CDR3 covers 15 residues. The junction had 9 bases not matched to a gene; V was cut back by 4 bases and J by 7 bases. CDR3 in amino acids: CASSRPGQGVNEQFF. The CDR3 nucleotides are TGTGCCAGCAGCCGCCCGGGACAGGGTGTAAATGAGCAGTTCTTC.

This clone was detected only a few times. The V call is TRBV14, the J call TRBJ1-6; possible D gene TRBD1, 5 bases. The V gene lost 1 base and the J gene lost 7 bases, with 11 bases spanning the gap. The CDR3 has 15 residues. Germline CDR1 SGHDN, CDR2 FVKESK. The CDR3: CASSQVGGLNSPLHF. For the CDR3, the DNA is TGTGCCAGCAGCCAAGTCGGGGGGTTGAATTCACCCCTCCACTTT.

The V gene is TRBV5-6, the J gene TRBJ1-5, with 9 bases fitting TRBD1. The CDR3 is 14 residues long. V shed 2 bases and J 7 bases; nucleotides not matched to a gene: 4. CDR1 is SGHDT, CDR2 YYEEEE, per germline. As DNA, the CDR3 is TGTGCCAGCAGCTTTACGGGACAGGGACAGCCCCAGCATTTT. Translated, it gives CASSFTGQGQPQHF.

This clone was detected once. The chain is built from TRBV5-8 and TRBJ1-4; D is undetermined. CDR1 SGHTS and CDR2 YDEGEE come from the germline V gene. V lost 4 bases to trimming and J lost 4 bases, with 14 bases between them. CDR3 length: 15 amino acids. CDR3 region: CASSLAWGYNEKLFF. Written as DNA, the CDR3 is TGTGCCAGCAGCCTTGCTTGGGGATATAATGAAAAACTGTTTTTT.

The rearrangement links TRBV28 to TRBJ1-1; no firm D call. CDR1 MDHEN and CDR2 SYDVKM come from the germline V gene. The CDR3 is 15 residues long. With 1 base removed from V and 0 bases from J, the gap between germline ends came to 9 bases. CDR3 region: CASSLSPDMNTEAFF. In nucleotides, the CDR3 is TGTGCCAGCAGTTTATCCCCAGACATGAACACTGAAGCTTTCTTT.

CDR3 region: CASSESAAAGETQYF. The CDR3 DNA follows: TGCGCCAGCAGTGAGTCGGCGGCAGCGGGGGAGACCCAGTACTTC. V usage is TRBV10-1 and J usage is TRBJ2-5; 7 bases fit TRBD2. CDR3 size: 15 residues. Germline V gene sequence: CDR1 WNHNN, CDR2 SYGVQD (reference sequence). With V trimmed by 0 bases and J by 5 bases, 6 bases remained unmatched.

The chain carries TRBV27 and TRBJ2-2; maybe TRBD2 (6 bases). This CDR3 comprises 12 residues. Germline values: CDR1 MNHEY, CDR2 SMNVEV (reference sequence). Trimming removed 6 bases from V and 6 bases from J, with 8 bases in between. The CDR3 loop is CASSRGSGELFF. The CDR3 bases are TGTGCCAGCAGCCGGGGGTCCGGGGAGCTGTTTTTT.

The chain has TRBV11-2 and TRBJ2-1; 9 bases are shared with TRBD1. The germline CDR1 and CDR2 sequences are SGHAT and FQNNGV. The ends lost 1 base at V and 9 bases at J; junction bases unmatched: 10. This CDR3 comprises 16 residues. In nucleotides, the CDR3 is TGTGCCAGCAGCTTAGGGCAGGACAGGGGATCTAGTGAGCAGTTCTTC. It yields the protein CASSLGQDRGSSEQFF.

The rearrangement joins TRBV30 to TRBJ2-1, with D perhaps matching TRBD2 (5 bases). The CDR3 length is 12 residues. Germline-derived CDR1 and CDR2 are GTSNPN and SVGIG (reference sequence). V lost 2 bases, J lost 9 bases, and 11 bases lay in between. The CDR3, as DNA: TGTGCCTGGAGTAGCGTAGCGCTTGAGCAGTTCTTC. Translated: CAWSSVALEQFF. Full variable domain (missing parts from reference TRBV30 and TRBJ2-1): SQTIHQWPATLVQPVGSPLSLECTVEGTSNPNLYWYRQAAGRGLQLLFYSVGIGQISSEVPQNLSASRPQDRQFILSSKKLLLSDSGFYLCAWSSVALEQFFGPGTRLTVL.

The chain carries TRBV7-2 and TRBJ2-5; 10 nucleotides match TRBD2. Trimming took 5 bases from V and 9 from J; bases not matched to a gene: 6. The CDR3 extends over 13 amino acids. Germline lookup yields CDR1 SGHTA and CDR2 FQGNSA. CDR3 region: CASSPLAGRAQYF. CDR3 in DNA: TGTGCCAGCAGCCCACTAGCGGGGCGGGCCCAGTACTTC. The full variable domain, its missing parts supplied by reference TRBV7-2 and TRBJ2-5, is GAGVSQSPSNKVTEKGKDVELRCDPISGHTALYWYRQSLGQGLEFLIYFQGNSAPDKSGLPSDRFSAERTGGSVSTLTIQRTQQEDSAVYLCASSPLAGRAQYFGPGTRLLVL.

The chain employs TRBV6-6 and TRBJ1-4; 9 bases match TRBD1. The CDR3 spans 12 residues. V was pared by 2 bases and J by 17 bases, with 6 bases of the junction left unmatched. Germline assignment: CDR1 MNHNY and CDR2 SVGAGI (reference sequence). Here the CDR3 DNA reads TGTGCCAGCAGTTACAAGGGGACAGGGCCTTTTTTT. Its translation: CASSYKGTGPFF.

The chain links TRBV11-2 to TRBJ2-7; D possibly matches TRBD1 or TRBD2 (6 bases each). CDR1 and CDR2 from the germline V gene are SGHAT and FQNNGV. The V gene lost 5 bases and the J gene lost 2 bases, with 19 bases spanning the gap. The CDR3 extends over 16 amino acids. The DNA for the CDR3 is TGTGCCAGCAGCCTAAGGAGGGCAGGGGCACCCTACGAGCAGTACTTC. Protein sequence: CASSLRRAGAPYEQYF.

The rearrangement joins TRBV11-2 to TRBJ1-1, with unresolved D. The length of the CDR3 is 14 residues. Between the trimmed V and J ends, which lost 1 base and 2 bases, there was a span of 8 bases. Germline V CDR1 and CDR2: SGHAT, FQNNGV. The CDR3 loop is CASSLVTENTEAFF. CDR3 sequence (DNA): TGTGCCAGCAGCTTAGTTACAGAAAACACTGAAGCTTTCTTT.

The chain carries TRBV11-2 and TRBJ2-7; 13 positions match TRBD2. J gave up 2 bases and V 2 bases, and 3 bases lay outside the gene matches. Looked up from germline, CDR1 is SGHAT and CDR2 is FQNNGV. This CDR3 comprises 16 residues. CDR3 DNA: TGTGCCAGCAGCTTAACTAGCGGGGGGGCAACCTACGAGCAGTACTTC. Protein sequence: CASSLTSGGATYEQYF.

The rearrangement uses TRBV4-2 and TRBJ2-6; D not resolved. Germline V lookup: CDR1 LGHNA, CDR2 YNFKEQ. The V end was cut by 0 bases, the J end by 0 bases, with 6 bases between. The CDR3 consists of 16 residues. Written as DNA, the CDR3 is TGTGCCAGCAGCCAAGATGCCGGCTCTGGGGCCAACGTCCTGACTTTC. Amino acids: CASSQDAGSGANVLTF.

This chain connects TRBV6-1 to TRBJ2-3; 9 nucleotides match TRBD1. The CDR3 spans 15 residues. J lost 4 bases, V lost 4 bases, and 6 bases had no gene match. CDR1 and CDR2 from the germline V gene are MNHNS and SASEGT. The CDR3 nucleotides are TGTGCCAGCAGTGCCATGAGACAGGGGGCAGATACGCAGTATTTT. Protein sequence: CASSAMRQGADTQYF.

The rearrangement uses TRBV7-9 and TRBJ2-3; perhaps TRBD1 as D (6 bases). CDR1 is SEHNR, CDR2 FQNEAQ, per germline (reference sequence). The CDR3 totals 18 residues. V lost 5 bases and J lost 5, with 26 bases in between. The chain's CDR3 is CASSPLSWARGFQDTQYF. The DNA for the CDR3 is TGTGCCAGCAGCCCCCTATCTTGGGCTAGGGGGTTTCAAGATACGCAGTATTTT.

The chain employs TRBV6-4 and TRBJ1-1; D remains unclear. CDR1 and CDR2 (germline): MRHNA, SNTAGT. The CDR3 extends over 12 amino acids. The V gene lost 8 bases and the J gene lost 3 bases, with 10 bases spanning the gap. As DNA, the CDR3 is TGTGCCAGCCGAGAATCACACACTGAAGCTTTCTTT. It specifies CASRESHTEAFF.

Points on this clone: The sample has other DNA sequences that encode this CDR3 too. The chain links TRBV18 to TRBJ2-7, with D unclear. V lost 3 bases, J lost 0 bases, and 6 bases lay in between. Per germline, CDR1 KGHSH and CDR2 LQKENI. CDR3 length equals 13 residues. The DNA for the CDR3 is TGTGCCAGCTCACCGCCGAGCTCCTACGAGCAGTACTTC. Its translation: CASSPPSSYEQYF.

V usage is TRBV4-2 and J usage is TRBJ2-1, with 8 bases lining up with TRBD2. After removal of 0 bases from V and 2 bases from J, the junction contained 3 bases not matched to a gene. This CDR3 contains 16 residues. Germline V gives CDR1 LGHNA, CDR2 YNFKEQ. This CDR3 is CASSQDHSGAYNEQFF. DNA for the CDR3: TGTGCCAGCAGCCAAGATCATAGCGGGGCCTACAATGAGCAGTTCTTC.

The rearrangement uses TRBV7-9 and TRBJ2-5; 7 bases match TRBD2. Germline loops: CDR1 SEHNR, CDR2 FQNEAQ (reference sequence). Germline trimming cut 0 bases from V and 2 bases from J; bases unmatched to any gene: 0. The CDR3 is 14 amino acids. This CDR3 reads CASSLARGQETQYF. Written as DNA, the CDR3 is TGTGCCAGCAGCTTAGCGCGGGGGCAAGAGACCCAGTACTTC. Drawing the rest from reference TRBV7-9 and TRBJ2-5, the complete variable domain is DTGVSQNPRHKITKRGQNVTFRCDPISEHNRLYWYRQTLGQGPEFLTYFQNEAQLEKSRLLSDRFSAERPKGSFSTLEIQRTEQGDSAMYLCASSLARGQETQYFGPGTRLLVL.